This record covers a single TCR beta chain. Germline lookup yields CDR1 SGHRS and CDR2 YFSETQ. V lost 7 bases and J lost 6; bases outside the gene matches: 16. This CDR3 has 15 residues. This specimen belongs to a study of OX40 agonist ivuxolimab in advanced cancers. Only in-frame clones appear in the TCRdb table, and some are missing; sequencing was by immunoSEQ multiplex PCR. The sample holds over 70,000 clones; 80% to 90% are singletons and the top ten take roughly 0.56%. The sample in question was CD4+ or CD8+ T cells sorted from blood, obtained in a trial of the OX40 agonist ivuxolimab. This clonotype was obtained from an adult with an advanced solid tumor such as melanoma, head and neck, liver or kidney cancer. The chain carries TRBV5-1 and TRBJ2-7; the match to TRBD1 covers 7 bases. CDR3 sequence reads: CASRSTGVMGSEQYF. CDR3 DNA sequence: TGCGCCAGCCGATCAACAGGGGTGATGGGGAGCGAGCAGTACTTC.